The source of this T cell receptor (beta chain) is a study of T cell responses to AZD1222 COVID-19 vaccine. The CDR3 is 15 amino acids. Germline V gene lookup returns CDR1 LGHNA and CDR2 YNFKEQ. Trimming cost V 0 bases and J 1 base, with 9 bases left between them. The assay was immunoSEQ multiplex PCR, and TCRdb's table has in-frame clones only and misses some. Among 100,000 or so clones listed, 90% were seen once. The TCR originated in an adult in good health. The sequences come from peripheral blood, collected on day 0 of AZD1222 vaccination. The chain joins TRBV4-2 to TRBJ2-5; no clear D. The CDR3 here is CASSQDFSSQETQYF. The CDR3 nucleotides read TGTGCCAGCAGCCAAGATTTCTCATCCCAAGAGACCCAGTACTTC.